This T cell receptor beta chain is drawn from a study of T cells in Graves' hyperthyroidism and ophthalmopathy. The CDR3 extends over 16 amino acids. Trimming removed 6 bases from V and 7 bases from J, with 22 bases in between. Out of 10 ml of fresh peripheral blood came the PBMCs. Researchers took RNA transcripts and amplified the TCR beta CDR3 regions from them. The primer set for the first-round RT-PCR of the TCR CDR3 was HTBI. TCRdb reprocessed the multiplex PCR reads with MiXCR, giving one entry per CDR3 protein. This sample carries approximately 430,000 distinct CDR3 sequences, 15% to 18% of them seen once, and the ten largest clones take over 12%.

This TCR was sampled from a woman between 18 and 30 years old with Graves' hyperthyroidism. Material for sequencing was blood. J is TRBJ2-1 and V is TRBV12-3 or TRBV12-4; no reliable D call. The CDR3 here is CASSPRDRILSNEQFF. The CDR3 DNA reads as TGTGCCAGCAGCCCTCGTGACCGAATCCTGTCTAATGAGCAGTTCTTC.